This TCR beta chain was observed in a study of blood T cell repertoires in COVID-19. Assay used: immunoSEQ multiplex PCR; TCRdb lists only in-frame clones, some missing. The data contain 250,000 or so clones, roughly 80% of them singletons. The CDR3 runs 14 residues. Per the germline V gene, CDR1 is LGHNA and CDR2 is YNFKEQ. V lost 6 bases, J lost 8 bases, and 14 bases lay in between. This TCR was sampled from a man older than 75 with acute or convalescent COVID-19. V gene TRBV4-2 combines with J gene TRBJ1-6; D possibly corresponds to TRBD1 (5 bases). The sequenced sample consisted of peripheral blood. CDR3 DNA sequence: TGTGCCAGCAGGTCCGGGCAGGGTGATTCACCCCTCCACTTT. This translates into CASRSGQGDSPLHF.